This T cell receptor beta chain was retrieved from a study of CD8 T cells in Susac syndrome. The CDR3 has 13 amino acids. V was pared by 8 bases and J by 7 bases, with 14 bases between. CDR1 and CDR2 (germline): MNHNS, SASEGT. With random hexamers, reverse transcription was performed on about 0.5 to 1 ug of RNA. The method of amplification for TCR beta CDR3 was immunoSEQ multiplex PCR, covering 54 Vbeta and 13 Jbeta. One entry per CDR3 protein, called by TCRdb with MiXCR from the immunoSEQ multiplex PCR reads. The data show approximately 190,000 distinct CDR3 sequences, with 80% to 95% seen just once and 0.1% held by the top ten. CD8+ and CD4+ blood T cells underwent TCR beta sequencing. Controls were healthy donors chosen to match patients in age and sex. TEMRA cells underwent FACS enrichment and CD8+ and CD4+ T cells underwent negative isolation. This clonotype occurred once.

V usage is TRBV6-1 and J usage is TRBJ2-2; no definite D call. Sequencing was done on a sample of CD4+ T cells from PBMCs. This sequence originates from a human donor in good health. As DNA, the CDR3 is TGTGCCAGCTCTGCACGGCTTAACGGGGAGCTGTTTTTT. It yields the protein CASSARLNGELFF.